This T cell receptor beta chain came from a study of T-cell reconstitution after alpha-beta-depleted transplantation in children. The TCRbeta library incorporated unique molecular identifiers. From the PCR reads, TCRdb called clonotypes with MiXCR, one entry per CDR3 protein. Of approximately 85,000 distinct CDR3 sequences listed, 14% are singletons. Germline CDR1 is MNHEY and CDR2 is SVGEGT. Deletions cut 6 bases from V and 4 bases from J, with 23 bases between. This CDR3 is built from 17 residues. The chain recombines TRBV6-2 or TRBV6-3 with TRBJ2-3, with D possibly called TRBD1 or TRBD2 (5 bases each). The clonotype was recovered from a male patient under 10 years old who had a stem cell transplant for acute lymphoblastic leukemia, so the T cells may come from the graft donor. Sequenced material: PBMCs, mostly from graft donor cells, taken 180 days after TCRalphabeta/CD19-depleted stem cell transplant. CDR3 sequence: CASSKLRGGPRADTQYF. The CDR3 DNA reads as TGTGCCAGCAGCAAACTCCGGGGCGGACCGCGTGCAGATACGCAGTATTTT.